Sequencing of this TCR beta chain was carried out in a study of OX40 agonist ivuxolimab in advanced cancers. Whole-study context: Ivuxolimab, an agonistic anti-OX40 (CD134) antibody, was given to patients. Findings and limits, study-wide: Relative to CD4+, CD8+ T cells held more expanded clones on average. Some of the nonresponding patients also showed low levels of normalized T-cell clonal expansion.

In the case of this clone: Antigen unknown.

This CDR3 region has 13 residues. V lost 3 bases, J lost 6 bases, and 11 bases lay in between. Per germline, CDR1 SSHAT and CDR2 FNYEAQ (reference sequence). Clones were sequenced by immunoSEQ multiplex PCR, and TCRdb holds only the in-frame ones, with some missing. The profile shows approximately 40,000 clones, roughly 80% of them singletons. Source: CD4+ or CD8+ T cells sorted from blood, taken in a trial of the OX40 agonist ivuxolimab. The chain links TRBV7-7 to TRBJ1-1; D uncertain. The clonotype originates from an adult with an advanced solid tumor such as melanoma, head and neck, liver or kidney cancer. The DNA for the CDR3 is TGTGCCAGCAGCTTGACGCTGGTCGCTGAAGCTTTCTTT. Its translation is CASSLTLVAEAFF.